This TCR beta chain was sequenced for a study of blood T cell repertoires in COVID-19. Whole-study context: COVID-19 samples collected from the United States, Italy and Spain covered acute and convalescent phases. The analysed material was cDNA or gDNA that came from T cells, B-cell-depleted T cells, or PBMCs.

Trimming took 1 base from V and 2 from J, leaving 12 bases between them. CDR1 is LNHDA, CDR2 SQIVND, per germline (reference sequence). This CDR3 spans 15 amino acids. In the study's own analysis: Amplification of reference gene primers was used by the study to estimate nucleated cell counts. Clones were sequenced by immunoSEQ multiplex PCR, and TCRdb holds only the in-frame ones, with some missing. That table gives V, J and clone size, and the DNA gave D and trimming. The profile shows approximately 270,000 clones, roughly 90% of them singletons. The specimen was peripheral blood. V is TRBV19 and J is TRBJ2-7, with D perhaps TRBD2 (7 bases). This sequence originates from a man aged 45-60 years with acute or convalescent COVID-19. In DNA form, the CDR3 reads TGTGCCAGTAGTATAGGGGCGGGGGCCACCTACGAGCAGTACTTC. Translating it yields CASSIGAGATYEQYF.